The sample holds many counts of the clone carrying this T cell receptor beta chain. Whole blood that had not been fractionated was the source of extracted total RNA. The data originate from a study of human T cells and chemical hapten exposure. TCRdb re-called the 5' RACE reads with MiXCR, one entry per CDR3 protein. The profile shows about 140,000 distinct CDR3 sequences, around 4% of them singletons. J lost 0 bases, V lost 4 bases, and 2 bases had no gene match. CDR3 length equals 15 residues. Germline CDR1 reads SNHLY; CDR2 reads FYNNEI. The chain uses TRBV2 and TRBJ2-3, with 9 positions matching TRBD2. This receptor was obtained from a female donor in good health. The CDR3 sequence: CASSALAGSTDTQYF. The CDR3 DNA is TGTGCCAGCAGTGCGCTAGCGGGGAGCACAGATACGCAGTATTTT.